The T cell receptor (beta chain) described here comes from a study of CD8 T cells in ankylosing spondylitis. Study results and caveats: Clones linked to disease were reported to show significant enrichment in matched ankylosing spondylitis synovial fluid. Among TCR beta sequences, a motif of roughly 8 highly homologous variants appeared characteristic of ankylosing spondylitis blood.

A quantitative 5'-RACE method, one with molecular barcodes, was used to make TCR beta libraries. TCRdb processed the 5' RACE reads anew with MiXCR; each CDR3 protein has one entry. The sample includes around 150,000 distinct CDR3 sequences, around 43% of them seen just once. As to this clonotype: Its cognate antigen is unknown.

CDR3 length equals 19 residues. Germline V gene sequence: CDR1 SGHAT, CDR2 FQDESV (reference sequence). The V segment lost 2 bases and the J segment 1 base; nucleotides outside the gene matches: 16. Sequencing used synovial fluid, either unsorted or a sorted T cell fraction (not recorded which). The chain uses TRBV11-1 and TRBJ2-5, with 7 bases that match TRBD2. The source is a male donor with ankylosing spondylitis. CDR3 sequence: CASSLPWILARGIQETQYF. CDR3 in DNA: TGTGCCAGCAGCTTACCCTGGATACTAGCGCGGGGAATCCAAGAGACCCAGTACTTC.